These 3 T cell receptor beta chains were sequenced from one sample in a study of shared clonotypes between healthy human individuals. Repertoires were generated with immunoSEQ multiplex PCR, while TCRdb's copy carries only in-frame clones and drops some. The profile shows roughly 2 million clones, approximately 96% of them singletons. The sample comprised naive CD4+ T cells sorted from blood. The subset denotes: CD45RA+ positively selected. Source of these receptors: a young man in good health.

The chain uses TRBV2 and TRBJ2-3; the D gene is possibly TRBD2 (5 bases). The V end lost 6 bases, the J end lost 6 bases, and 10 bases lay between the germline ends. The CDR3 has 12 amino acids. Germline loops: CDR1 SNHLY, CDR2 FYNNEI. The CDR3 sequence: CASRLGPDTQYF. CDR3 DNA: TGTGCCAGCAGACTAGGTCCTGATACGCAGTATTTT.

The chain recombines TRBV11-3 with TRBJ2-1; 7 nucleotides match TRBD1. The CDR3 has 13 residues. Germline V lookup: CDR1 SGHNT, CDR2 YENEEA. V was pared by 4 bases and J by 6 bases, with 3 bases of the junction left unmatched. CDR3 nucleotides: TGTGCCAGCAGCTGGACAGGACGCAATGAGCAGTTCTTC. Protein product: CASSWTGRNEQFF.

In regard to this clone: The CDR3 does not end in the conserved phenylalanine or tryptophan, so this is likely a read error. Because the CDR3's place on the DNA is in doubt, the DNA is left out and the CDR3 is given as listed by TCRdb. The V call is TRBV2, the J call TRBJ2-3; TRBD2 reflects the table's D call only, with no check against the DNA. Both ends counted, the CDR3 spans 14 residues. CDR1 is SNHLY and CDR2 is FYNNEI in the germline V gene. CDR3 sequence: CASSEAMAGGPFHL.